Below are 4 T cell receptor beta chains sequenced from a single sample in a study of post-analysis software for immune sequencing data. Unique molecular identifiers were carried by the TCR beta cDNA libraries. TCRdb re-called the PCR reads through MiXCR, storing one row per CDR3 protein. In the table there are hundreds of thousands of distinct CDR3 sequences, more than 30% of which are singletons. Study-wide results and limits: About five TRBV segments, including TRBV5-6, TRBV5-1 and TRBV20-1, were more frequent in patients than controls.

The antigens these receptors bind are not known. Sequencing was carried out using blood. These receptors originate from a girl aged 2 to 9 with multiple sclerosis.

This clonotype was counted between two and nine times. The gene calls are TRBV12-3 or TRBV12-4 and TRBJ2-3; the match to TRBD1 covers 7 bases. The CDR3 consists of 14 residues. The J segment lost 2 bases and the V segment lost 6 bases, leaving 5 bases of the junction unmatched. The CDR3 protein is CASSPTGITDTQYF. The DNA of the CDR3 is TGTGCCAGCAGCCCGACAGGGATCACAGATACGCAGTATTTT.

This chain connects TRBV6-7 to TRBJ2-7, with D possibly TRBD2 on 6 matching bases. TRBV6-7 is an ORF, and what it does is uncertain. V was shortened by 6 bases and J by 0 bases, with 21 bases between the two germline ends. The CDR3 covers 17 residues. The CDR3 here is CASRMNNGSISSYEQYF. In DNA, the CDR3 is TGTGCCAGCAGGATGAACAACGGGAGCATCAGCTCCTACGAGCAGTACTTC.

This clonotype has a handful of counts. V is TRBV20-1 and J is TRBJ2-1; D remains unclear. V was shortened by 0 bases and J by 2 bases, with 14 bases between the two germline ends. CDR1 and CDR2 (germline): DFQATT, SNEGSKA (reference sequence). This CDR3 is 16 amino acids long. CDR3 loop: CSARDTGSWTYNEQFF. The DNA for the CDR3 is TGCAGTGCTAGAGATACCGGGTCATGGACCTACAATGAGCAGTTCTTC.

This clonotype showed up just a few times. The V and J genes are TRBV12-5 and TRBJ2-7; D is ambiguous. Germline assignment: CDR1 LGHNT and CDR2 FRNRAP. V lost 0 bases to trimming and J lost 6 bases, with 9 bases between them. The CDR3 totals 13 residues. CDR3 sequence: CASGLVQTCEQYF. The CDR3 DNA sequence: TGTGCTAGTGGTTTGGTACAAACCTGCGAGCAGTACTTC.